This T cell receptor beta chain stems from a study of blood T cell repertoires in COVID-19. Study overall: Italy, Spain and the United States were the sources of the convalescent and acute COVID-19 samples.

V lost 0 bases to trimming and J lost 4 bases, with 10 bases between them. The V gene's germline CDR1 is SGHVS and CDR2 FQNEAQ. This CDR3 is 14 amino acids long. Authors' analysis steps: Amplified reference gene primers provided the basis for estimating nucleated cell counts. Repertoires were generated with immunoSEQ multiplex PCR, while TCRdb's copy carries only in-frame clones and drops some. V, J and clone size reflect that table, while D and trimming were determined from the DNA. The sample comprises 99,000 or so clones, 75% to 85% of which are singletons, and approximately 9% rests with the top ten.

The rearrangement links TRBV7-8 to TRBJ2-7, with D uncertain. The receptor was derived from a woman aged 70 to 79 with acute or convalescent COVID-19. Sequenced material: peripheral blood. The CDR3 reads CASSLALSEYEQYF. In nucleotides, the CDR3 is TGTGCCAGCAGCTTAGCCTTGAGCGAGTACGAGCAGTACTTC.